These T cell receptor beta chains were read from a single sample in a study of cytomegalovirus exposure and HLA in healthy donors. The repertoire was sequenced with immunoSEQ multiplex PCR; TCRdb's copy has only in-frame clones and lacks some. This sample has around 160,000 clones, with approximately 85% found just once. The sample consisted of PBMCs. These receptor sequences come from a man aged 18 to 29 in good health and CMV-seropositive. The CDR3 runs from the conserved cysteine through the conserved F or W. D genes are given only for firm matches. Not all rows give a size; the values are once, few, many and, for expanded clones, a class.

d_call	v_call	clone_size	j_call	cdr3_aa	cdr3_nt
TRBD1	TRBV19	NA	TRBJ1-1	CASSVTGGNTEAFF	TGTGCCAGTAGTGTAACAGGGGGGAACACTGAAGCTTTCTTT
TRBD1	TRBV4-1	NA	TRBJ1-2	CASSQPGQGKGYGYTF	TGCGCCAGCAGCCAACCCGGACAGGGAAAAGGCTATGGCTACACCTTC
TRBD2	TRBV10-3	NA	TRBJ2-1	CAITPGLAGGNEQFF	TGTGCCATCACTCCGGGACTAGCGGGGGGCAATGAGCAGTTCTTC
NA	TRBV9	NA	TRBJ1-4	CASGPPGYEKLFF	TGTGCCAGCGGCCCCCCGGGTTATGAAAAACTGTTTTTT
TRBD1	TRBV19	NA	TRBJ2-5	CASSPRDRGWEETQYF	TGTGCCAGTAGTCCCCGGGACAGGGGGTGGGAAGAGACCCAGTACTTC
TRBD1	TRBV4-1	few	TRBJ1-5	CASSRQGANQPQHF	TGCGCCAGCAGTAGGCAGGGGGCGAATCAGCCCCAGCATTTT
NA	TRBV2	NA	TRBJ2-3	CASSKQGGTDTQYF	TGTGCCAGCAGCAAACAGGGTGGCACAGATACGCAGTATTTT
NA	TRBV6-1	NA	TRBJ1-1	CASSEARGGREAFF	TGTGCCAGCAGTGAAGCGCGGGGGGGCCGTGAAGCTTTCTTT
TRBD2	TRBV6-6	NA	TRBJ2-1	CASAPLLAVYNEQFF	TGTGCCAGCGCTCCCCTGCTAGCGGTCTACAATGAGCAGTTCTTC
TRBD1	TRBV7-9	NA	TRBJ1-2	CASSLVGTAYGYTF	TGTGCCAGCAGCTTAGTTGGGACAGCCTATGGCTACACCTTC
NA	TRBV6-5	NA	TRBJ2-7	CASSYAPSSYEQYF	TGTGCCAGCAGCTACGCGCCGAGCTCCTACGAGCAGTACTTC
NA	TRBV5-1	NA	TRBJ2-7	CASSLLTENVDLFYEQYF	TGCGCCAGCAGCTTGTTGACAGAAAACGTGGACCTTTTCTACGAGCAGTACTTC
NA	TRBV5-4	NA	TRBJ2-2	CASSHSETGELFF	TGTGCCAGCAGCCACAGTGAAACCGGGGAGCTGTTTTTT
TRBD1	TRBV5-1	NA	TRBJ1-4	CASRGDRQNEKLFF	TGCGCCAGCAGGGGGGACAGGCAAAATGAAAAACTGTTTTTT
TRBD2	TRBV6-1	NA	TRBJ2-7	CASPKGGSLVEQYF	TGTGCCAGCCCGAAGGGAGGGAGCCTCGTTGAGCAGTACTTC
TRBD1	TRBV18	NA	TRBJ2-7	CASSPNPGTGGGEQYF	TGTGCCAGCTCACCGAATCCCGGGACAGGGGGCGGCGAGCAGTACTTC
NA	TRBV6-6	NA	TRBJ1-2	CASSYSGRAGGGYTF	TGTGCCAGCAGTTACTCGGGCAGGGCGGGGGGTGGCTACACCTTC
TRBD1	TRBV30	NA	TRBJ1-5	CAWSVASGQGRMPQHF	TGTGCCTGGAGCGTCGCGTCCGGACAGGGAAGGATGCCCCAGCATTTT